Given below is one T cell receptor beta chain in context. Alongside a J-beta primer mix, a sample-barcoded 5' primer served in a second PCR lasting roughly 7 to 12 cycles. TCRdb fed the 5' RACE reads into MiXCR, producing one record per CDR3 protein. Here the sample spans 1.6 million or so distinct CDR3 sequences, around 36% being singletons. The record originates from a study of blood T cells in healthy people across ages. The sample comprised blood. The receptor's source is a woman aged 25-40 years in good health.

CDR3 sequence (DNA): TGTGCCAGTAGCTCATTCCTACGGGACTATGGCTACACCTTC. Amino acid sequence: CASSSFLRDYGYTF. The V and J genes are TRBV19 and TRBJ1-2, with D hard to call. Germline CDR1 reads LNHDA; CDR2 reads SQIVND (reference sequence). V gave up 6 bases and J gave up 3 bases, with 14 bases separating them. This CDR3 comprises 14 residues.